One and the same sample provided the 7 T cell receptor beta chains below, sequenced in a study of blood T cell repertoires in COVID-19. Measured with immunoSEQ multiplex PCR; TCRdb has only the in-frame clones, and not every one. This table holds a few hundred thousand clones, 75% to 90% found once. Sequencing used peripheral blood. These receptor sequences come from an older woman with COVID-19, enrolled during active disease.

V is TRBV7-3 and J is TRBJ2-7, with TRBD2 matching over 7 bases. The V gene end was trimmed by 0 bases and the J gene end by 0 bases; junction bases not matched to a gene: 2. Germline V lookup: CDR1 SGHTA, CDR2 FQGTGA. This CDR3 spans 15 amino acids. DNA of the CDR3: TGTGCCAGCAGCTTAACGGGGGGGTCCTCCTACGAGCAGTACTTC. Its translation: CASSLTGGSSYEQYF.

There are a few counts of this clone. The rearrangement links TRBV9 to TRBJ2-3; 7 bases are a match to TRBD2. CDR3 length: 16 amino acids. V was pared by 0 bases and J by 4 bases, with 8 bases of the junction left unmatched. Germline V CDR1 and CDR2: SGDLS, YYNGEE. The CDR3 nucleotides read TGTGCCAGCAGCGTAGGTGGACTAGGGGCCCCAGATACGCAGTATTTT. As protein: CASSVGGLGAPDTQYF.

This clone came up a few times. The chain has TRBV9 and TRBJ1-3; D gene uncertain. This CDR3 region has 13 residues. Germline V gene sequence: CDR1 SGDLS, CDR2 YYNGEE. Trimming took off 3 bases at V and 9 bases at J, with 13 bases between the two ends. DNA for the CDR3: TGTGCCAGCAGCGGCCGGTTAGAGGGCACCATATATTTT. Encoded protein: CASSGRLEGTIYF.

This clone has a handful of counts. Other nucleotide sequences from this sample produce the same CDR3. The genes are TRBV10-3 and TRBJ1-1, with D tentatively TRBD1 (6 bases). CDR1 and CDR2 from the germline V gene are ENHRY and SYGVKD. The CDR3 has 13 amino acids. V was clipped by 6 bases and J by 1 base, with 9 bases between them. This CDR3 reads CAISTGQNTEAFF. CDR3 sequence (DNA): TGTGCCATCAGCACAGGGCAGAACACTGAAGCTTTCTTT.

The CDR3 reads CASTEGPNTEAFF. The CDR3 nucleotides are TGCGCCAGCACCGAGGGCCCGAACACTGAAGCTTTCTTT. V and J are TRBV4-1 and TRBJ1-1; D unclear. Germline-derived CDR1 and CDR2 are MGHRA and YSYEKL. The ends were cut back, 7 bases at V and 1 base at J, with 10 bases in the middle. The CDR3 runs 13 residues.

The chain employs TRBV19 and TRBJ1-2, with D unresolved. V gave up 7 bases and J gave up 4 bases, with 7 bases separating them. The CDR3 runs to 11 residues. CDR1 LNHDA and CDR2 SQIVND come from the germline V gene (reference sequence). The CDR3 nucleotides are TGTGCCAGTATGGAGAGCTATGGCTACACCTTC. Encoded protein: CASMESYGYTF.

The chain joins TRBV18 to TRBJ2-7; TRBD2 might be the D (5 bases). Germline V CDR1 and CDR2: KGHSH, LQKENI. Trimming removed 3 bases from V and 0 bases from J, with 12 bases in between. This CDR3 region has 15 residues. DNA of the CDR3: TGTGCCAGCTCACCTTCGCCCACTAGCTCCTACGAGCAGTACTTC. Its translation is CASSPSPTSSYEQYF.